The rows below give T cell receptor beta chains drawn from one sample of a study of T cell repertoires in cytomegalovirus infection. What these receptors recognize is not known. TCRdb used MiXCR to reprocess the reads, holding one entry per CDR3 protein. The table lists approximately 100,000 distinct CDR3 sequences, roughly 39% of them singletons. Sequenced material: CD8+ T cells from cultured PBMCs, taken from culture after CMV antigen stimulation. Receptors were obtained from a human donor in good health (CMV status not recorded). Some clones in this sample may be carry-over from other donors' samples. The CDR3 runs from the conserved cysteine through the conserved F or W. The D gene is left open where the match is weak. Size tells how often a clone was seen (once, few, many) or the class of an expanded clone, and some rows leave it out.

j_call v_call clone_size d_call cdr3_length cdr3_nt cdr3_aa
TRBJ2-3 TRBV7-3 NA TRBD2 16 TGTGCCAGCAGCTTGGGACTATCCACTAGCACAGATACGCAGTATTTT CASSLGLSTSTDTQYF
TRBJ2-7 TRBV7-9 many NA 14 TGTGCCAGCAGCCTACGGGGGAACCCCTACGAGCAGTACTTC CASSLRGNPYEQYF
TRBJ1-1 TRBV10-3 NA NA 14 TGTGCCATCAGTGACCCCAGGGAAAACACTGAAGCTTTCTTT CAISDPRENTEAFF
TRBJ2-7 TRBV11-3 once TRBD1 13 TGTGCCAGCAGCACCAGGGACAGCTACGAGCAGTACTTC CASSTRDSYEQYF
TRBJ1-1 TRBV6-1 NA NA 10 TGTGCCAGCAGCCGACAGCAACCTTTCTTT CASSRQQPFF
TRBJ2-7 TRBV6-8 NA TRBD2 16 TGTGCCAGCAGACTGGTGCCAGCGGGGGGGCTTTACGAGCAGTACTTC CASRLVPAGGLYEQYF
TRBJ1-2 TRBV12-3/TRBV12-4 few NA 14 TGTGCCAGCAGTTTTGGCGGCGCAAACTATGGCTACACCTTC CASSFGGANYGYTF
TRBJ2-1 TRBV5-6 NA TRBD1 15 TGTGCCAGCAGCGGGGGACAGGGGAGCATCAATGAGCAGTTCTTC CASSGGQGSINEQFF
TRBJ2-5 TRBV7-8 medium-sized TRBD2 17 TGTGCCAGCAGCTTACTCCCTAGCGGGGGAGTCCAAGAGACCCAGTACTTC CASSLLPSGGVQETQYF
TRBJ2-1 TRBV6-2/TRBV6-3 NA NA 14 TGTGCCAGCAGATCTCCTAGCACCTACAATGAGCAGTTCTTC CASRSPSTYNEQFF
TRBJ1-5 TRBV12-5 few TRBD1 16 TGTGCTAGTGGTTTGGACCCGGGACAGGGCAATCAGCCCCAGCATTTT CASGLDPGQGNQPQHF
TRBJ2-5 TRBV11-2 NA TRBD1 16 TGTGCCAGCAGCACAACCGGACAGGGGGCGACAGAGACCCAGTACTTC CASSTTGQGATETQYF
TRBJ2-7 TRBV5-4 NA TRBD1 14 TGTGCCAGCAGCATCGGGACAGGGATCTACGAGCAGTACTTC CASSIGTGIYEQYF
TRBJ2-7 TRBV3-1 few NA 13 TGTGCCAGCAGCCAATTTTTATCCTACGAGCAGTACTTC CASSQFLSYEQYF
TRBJ1-3 TRBV7-2 few TRBD1 15 TGTGCCAGCAGCGAAGGGACAGGGACTGGAAACACCATATATTTT CASSEGTGTGNTIYF
TRBJ1-6 TRBV5-5 NA TRBD1 15 TGTGCCAGCAGCCCCCCGGGACAGAATAATTCACCCCTCCACTTT CASSPPGQNNSPLHF
TRBJ2-3 TRBV27 NA TRBD2 16 TGTGCCAGCAGTTTGTTCTCAGCGGGGGCCACAGATACGCAGTATTTT CASSLFSAGATDTQYF
TRBJ2-7 TRBV7-2 many NA 14 TGTGCCAGCAGCTTTGGGACAATCCTCTACGAGCAGTACTTC CASSFGTILYEQYF
TRBJ2-7 TRBV7-6 NA NA 16 TGTGCCAGCAGCTTACGCAGCCTCGGCAGCTCCTACGAGCAGTACTTC CASSLRSLGSSYEQYF
TRBJ2-2 TRBV11-2 NA NA 15 TGTGCCAGCAGCTTAGAGTTAGGTTGGACCGGGGAGCTGTTTTTT CASSLELGWTGELFF
TRBJ1-2 TRBV11-2 NA NA 13 TGTGCCAGCAGCTTATTCAGGGGCGACGGCTACACCTTC CASSLFRGDGYTF
TRBJ2-2 TRBV7-6 NA NA 14 TGTGCCAGCAGCTTAGTGGAGAACACCGGGGAGCTGTTTTTT CASSLVENTGELFF
TRBJ2-4 TRBV18 NA NA 16 TGTGCCAGCTCACCACCCGGAGGAGGGTCCAAAAACATTCAGTACTTC CASSPPGGGSKNIQYF
TRBJ1-1 TRBV27 few NA 14 TGTGCCAGCAGTTTAGGGAGGGACGGCACTGAAGCTTTCTTT CASSLGRDGTEAFF
TRBJ1-1 TRBV7-6 many TRBD1 15 TGTGCCAGCAGCTCCCGGACAGGGGCTAACACTGAAGCTTTCTTT CASSSRTGANTEAFF
TRBJ2-7 TRBV9 NA TRBD1 14 TGTGCCAGCAGCCCATCCGGGACAGCTTACGAGCAGTACTTC CASSPSGTAYEQYF
TRBJ2-2 TRBV7-9 NA NA 12 TGTGCCAGCAGGACGCTAATCGGGGAGCTGTTTTTT CASRTLIGELFF
TRBJ1-6 TRBV28 few TRBD1 17 TGTGCCAGCAGTCCCCCCAGGTGGACAGGCTCTGATTCACCCCTCCACTTT CASSPPRWTGSDSPLHF
TRBJ2-7 TRBV19 once NA 15 TGTGCCAGTAGTATAGATGGAGGGGAGCACTACGAGCAGTACTTC CASSIDGGEHYEQYF
TRBJ1-1 TRBV5-6 NA NA 14 TGTGCCAGCAGCTTTACCCACAGGGCGACTGAAGCTTTCTTT CASSFTHRATEAFF
TRBJ2-7 TRBV20-1 once NA 13 TGCAGTGCCCGGGACTTGAGCTCCTACGAGCAGTACTTC CSARDLSSYEQYF
TRBJ2-5 TRBV4-2 NA TRBD2 17 TGTGCCAGCAGCCAAGAATCGGTGCGGGGGGGACAAGAGACCCAGTACTTC CASSQESVRGGQETQYF
TRBJ1-4 TRBV7-9 NA NA 14 TGTGCCAGCAGCTTATCAGGAAGTAATGAAAAACTGTTTTTT CASSLSGSNEKLFF
TRBJ2-1 TRBV2 NA TRBD2 16 TGTGCCAGCAGTGAAGAGCGGGCGGGGGCCTACAATGAGCAGTTCTTC CASSEERAGAYNEQFF
TRBJ2-1 TRBV2 NA NA 12 TGTGCCGCGTGGAGCTCCTACAATGAGCAGTTCTTC CAAWSSYNEQFF
TRBJ2-5 TRBV4-2 NA NA 13 TGTGCCAGCAGCCAAGATTCGGGGGAGACCCAGTACTTC CASSQDSGETQYF
TRBJ2-7 TRBV2 NA NA 14 TGTGTCAGCAGTGATGCGACAGGCAGATACGAGCAGTACTTC CVSSDATGRYEQYF
TRBJ1-1 TRBV27 NA NA 16 TGTGCCAGCAGTTTATTCCCGGGACTGCCGAACACTGAAGCTTTCTTT CASSLFPGLPNTEAFF
TRBJ2-5 TRBV6-6 NA NA 12 TGTGCCAGCACCGTCGGACAAGAGACCCAGTACTTC CASTVGQETQYF
TRBJ2-1 TRBV12-3/TRBV12-4 NA NA 14 TGTGCCAGCAGTTTGGTGGGGGCGTACAATGAGCAGTTCTTC CASSLVGAYNEQFF
TRBJ2-3 TRBV29-1 NA TRBD1 14 TGCAGCGTGGACAGGGGATCCCCCACAGATACGCAGTATTTT CSVDRGSPTDTQYF
TRBJ1-1 TRBV19 NA NA 11 TGTGCCACCTTGGACGGCACTGAAGCTTTCTTT CATLDGTEAFF
TRBJ1-4 TRBV18 NA NA 13 TGTGCCAGCTCACCATTTCCCGAGTTTGACCTGTTTTTT CASSPFPEFDLFF
TRBJ2-7 TRBV7-9 few TRBD1 12 TGTGCCAGCAGCCGACAGGGGGACGAGCAGTACTTC CASSRQGDEQYF
TRBJ2-1 TRBV11-1 NA NA 15 TGTGCCAGCAGCTTAGGGCTAGCGCCCGACAATGAGCAGTTCTTC CASSLGLAPDNEQFF
TRBJ1-5 TRBV12-3/TRBV12-4 few NA 14 TGTGCCAGCAGTGTAGAGACCCTCAATCAGCCCCAGCATTTT CASSVETLNQPQHF
TRBJ2-5 TRBV25-1 NA NA 14 TGTGCCAGCAGTGAGGTTCGGGGTCCGGGGACCCAGTACTTC CASSEVRGPGTQYF
TRBJ2-2 TRBV7-4 few NA 16 TGTGCCAGCAGCTTGGAACAGGGCGCGAACACCGGGGAGCTGTTTTTT CASSLEQGANTGELFF
TRBJ2-2 TRBV25-1 few NA 12 TGTGCCAGCAGTTGGAACACCGGGGAGCTGTTTTTT CASSWNTGELFF
TRBJ2-7 TRBV7-6 NA NA 13 TGTGCCAGCAGCTTATATGGGACGGATGAGCAGTACTTC CASSLYGTDEQYF
TRBJ2-2 TRBV24-1 NA NA 15 TGTGCCACAGCCCGGGGGCGGTTGAACACCGGGGAGCTGTTTTTT CATARGRLNTGELFF
TRBJ2-5 TRBV11-2 once NA 14 TGTGCCAGCAGCTTAGAGGCGGGTTTGGAGACCCAGTACTTC CASSLEAGLETQYF
TRBJ1-5 TRBV4-1 NA TRBD1 15 TGCGCCAGCAGCGCGACAGGGGACCCCAATCAGCCCCAGCATTTT CASSATGDPNQPQHF
TRBJ2-3 TRBV20-1 many NA 16 TGCAGTGCTAGTAAACCCGTGGGGGGGCGCACAGATACGCAGTATTTT CSASKPVGGRTDTQYF
TRBJ2-5 TRBV5-1 NA NA 12 TGCGCCAGCAGCTGGTCCGGAGAGACCCAGTACTTC CASSWSGETQYF
TRBJ1-2 TRBV6-4 many TRBD1 14 TGTGCCAGCAGTGGAAGACAGGGGGCTGGTGGCTACACCTTC CASSGRQGAGGYTF
TRBJ2-7 TRBV7-9 many TRBD1 15 TGTGCCAGCAGCTTAGAACGACAGGGGAGATACGAGCAGTACTTC CASSLERQGRYEQYF
TRBJ2-2 TRBV12-3/TRBV12-4 NA TRBD2 15 TGTGCCAGCAGTTTAATCGGGGGGTACACCGGGGAGCTGTTTTTT CASSLIGGYTGELFF